The rows below give T cell receptor beta chains drawn from one sample of a study of blood T cell repertoires in COVID-19. Sequenced by immunoSEQ multiplex PCR; TCRdb stores in-frame clones only, minus some. The profile shows over 85,000 clones, over 65% of them singletons. Sequencing was carried out using peripheral blood. The receptors originated from a woman aged 80 or over with acute or convalescent COVID-19. CDR3s include the opening cysteine and the closing phenylalanine or tryptophan. Each record gives: D gene, clone size, V gene, J gene, CDR3 DNA, CDR3 protein. The D gene is left open where the match is weak. The size of a clone is reported for some rows only, either as once, few or many, or as a class for expanded clones.

TRBD1	.	TRBV29-1	TRBJ1-2	TGCAGCGTCGGGTCCCCAGGGGGTTATGGCTACACCTTC	CSVGSPGGYGYTF
.	.	TRBV30	TRBJ2-7	TGTGCCTGGAGTTTAGCGTCCTCCTACGAGCAGTACTTC	CAWSLASSYEQYF
.	.	TRBV5-6	TRBJ2-7	TGTGCCAGCAGCTTGCTGGCAGACTTCTCCTACGAGCAGTACTTC	CASSLLADFSYEQYF
TRBD2	.	TRBV5-1	TRBJ2-2	TGCGCCAGCAGCTTGGTAGCGGGGGGCCATACCGGGGAGCTGTTTTTT	CASSLVAGGHTGELFF
TRBD1	.	TRBV29-1	TRBJ1-5	TGCAGCGTTCTAATCGACAGGGACAATCAGCCCCAGCATTTT	CSVLIDRDNQPQHF
TRBD1	.	TRBV19	TRBJ2-4	TGTGCCACAGGGGGCAGGCGGTCCGCAGACATTCAGTACTTC	CATGGRRSADIQYF
TRBD2	.	TRBV5-4	TRBJ2-2	TGTGCCAGCAGCCATGGGACTAGCGGGAAAGAGGGTAGGGCCGGGGAGCTGTTTTTT	CASSHGTSGKEGRAGELFF
.	.	TRBV7-8	TRBJ1-4	TGTGCCAGCAGCTTAGGGACAGCGAATGAAAAACTGTTTTTT	CASSLGTANEKLFF
.	.	TRBV3-1/TRBV3-2	TRBJ2-7	TGTGCCAGCTCTAGCCGCCCCCTTTCCTACGAGCAGTACTTC	CASSSRPLSYEQYF
.	once	TRBV15	TRBJ1-1	TGTGCCACCAGCAGGGGGGGAGTTAACACTGAAGCTTTCTTT	CATSRGGVNTEAFF
TRBD2	few	TRBV5-1	TRBJ2-5	TGCGCCAGCAGCTTGGCCTCTAGCGGGGGGGCCCAAGAGACCCAGTACTTC	CASSLASSGGAQETQYF
TRBD2	.	TRBV7-9	TRBJ2-1	TGTGCCAGCAGCTTAGGCGGGACTAGCCGGAAAGCTGAGCAGTTCTTC	CASSLGGTSRKAEQFF
TRBD1	.	TRBV2	TRBJ1-5	TGTGCCAGCATTCCGGGACAGGGAAGAGATCAGCCCCAGCATTTT	CASIPGQGRDQPQHF
TRBD1	.	TRBV7-9	TRBJ1-5	TGTGCCAGCAGCTTACAGGGGGCAGAGCAGCCCCAGCATTTT	CASSLQGAEQPQHF
TRBD1	.	TRBV28	TRBJ1-2	TGTGCCAGTTCCGGGACAGGAACCAACTATGGCTACACCTTC	CASSGTGTNYGYTF
TRBD1	.	TRBV29-1	TRBJ2-7	TGCAGCGTTGGTGGACAGGGATCCTACGAGCAGTACTTC	CSVGGQGSYEQYF
.	.	TRBV7-9	TRBJ1-1	TGTGCCAGCAGCTTATTTACGGTGAACACTGAAGCTTTCTTT	CASSLFTVNTEAFF
.	.	TRBV7-9	TRBJ1-2	TGTGCCAGCAGTCCCAGCGGAAACTATGGCTACACCTTC	CASSPSGNYGYTF
.	.	TRBV12-3/TRBV12-4	TRBJ1-1	TGTGCCAGCAGTTTGTGGACAACTTTAGCTTTCTTT	CASSLWTTLAFF
.	.	TRBV18	TRBJ2-2	TGTGCCAGCTCACCACCAGCGCCAGGGGAGCTGTTTTTT	CASSPPAPGELFF
.	.	TRBV6-2/TRBV6-3	TRBJ2-5	TGTGCCAGCAGTTACGCCGGGAACCGCCAAGAGACCCAGTACTTC	CASSYAGNRQETQYF
.	.	TRBV3-1/TRBV3-2	TRBJ1-5	TGTGCCAGCAGCCAAGATTGGGGCCCGGACGGTAGCAATCAGCCCCAGCATTTT	CASSQDWGPDGSNQPQHF
.	.	TRBV27	TRBJ2-7	TGTGCCAGCAGTTTATCGACCGGGAGTAGCTACGAGCAGTACTTC	CASSLSTGSSYEQYF
.	.	TRBV28	TRBJ1-6	TGTGCCAGCAGTCCCGCAGGGTCAGTATCACCCCTCCACTTT	CASSPAGSVSPLHF
TRBD1	.	TRBV3-1/TRBV3-2	TRBJ1-5	TGTGCCAGCAGCCAAGAAGGGACAGGTAATCAGCCCCAGCATTTT	CASSQEGTGNQPQHF
TRBD2	once	TRBV6-5	TRBJ2-7	TGTGCCAGCGGGACTAGCGGGATATACGAGCAGTACTTC	CASGTSGIYEQYF
TRBD2	.	TRBV7-2	TRBJ2-2	TGTGCCAGCAGCCCCCAGGCCCCGACTAGCCAGAACACCGGGGAGCTGTTTTTT	CASSPQAPTSQNTGELFF
TRBD2	.	TRBV7-2	TRBJ2-7	TGTGCCAGCACCTCGCCCGGGGGAGGGACCTACGAGCAGTACTTC	CASTSPGGGTYEQYF
.	.	TRBV19	TRBJ1-2	TGTGCCAGTAGTAGCAACAGGGAGCTCTATGGCTACACCTTC	CASSSNRELYGYTF
TRBD1	once	TRBV18	TRBJ1-2	TGTGCCAGCTCACCAGTCTTCGTCGGACAGGGAGATTATGGCTACACCTTC	CASSPVFVGQGDYGYTF
.	few	TRBV3-1/TRBV3-2	TRBJ1-2	TGTGCCAGCAGCCAAGAGGGACTCTATGGCTACACCTTC	CASSQEGLYGYTF
TRBD1	.	TRBV28	TRBJ1-5	TGTGCCAGCAGTTTTCCGACAGGGGGAAATCAGCCCCAGCATTTT	CASSFPTGGNQPQHF
TRBD2	.	TRBV5-1	TRBJ2-5	TGCGCCAGCAGCGTTACTAGCGGGGGCCAAGAGACCCAGTACTTC	CASSVTSGGQETQYF
.	.	TRBV4-3	TRBJ1-2	TGCGCCAGCAGCCAAGGGACTCCGGGATCCTATGGCTACACCTTC	CASSQGTPGSYGYTF
.	.	TRBV3-1/TRBV3-2	TRBJ2-7	TGTGCCAGCAGCCAATTACAGGGAGAGCAGTACTTC	CASSQLQGEQYF
.	.	TRBV5-1	TRBJ1-2	TGCGCCAGCAGCTTGGGGTACGGGGGAGTAAGAAATGGCTACACCTTC	CASSLGYGGVRNGYTF
.	.	TRBV3-1/TRBV3-2	TRBJ1-1	TGTGCCAGCAGCCCCCCGGGATATGGCACTGAAGCTTTCTTT	CASSPPGYGTEAFF
.	.	TRBV6-5	TRBJ2-1	TGTGCCAGCAGTTACTCTCGGGCTAGCCCCAATGAGCAGTTCTTC	CASSYSRASPNEQFF
.	.	TRBV25-1	TRBJ2-2	TGTGCCAGCAGGGACAGCTTCTACACCGGGGAGCTGTTTTTT	CASRDSFYTGELFF
.	once	TRBV15	TRBJ2-3	TGTGCCACCAGCAGAGACCGGGGTCTCCTCACAGATACGCAGTATTTT	CATSRDRGLLTDTQYF
.	once	TRBV30	TRBJ1-1	TGTGCCTGGAGTACAGGGATGAACACTGAAGCTTTCTTT	CAWSTGMNTEAFF
TRBD1	.	TRBV14	TRBJ1-1	TGTGCCAGCAGCCGGGGACAGGGCACTGAAGCTTTCTTT	CASSRGQGTEAFF
TRBD1	.	TRBV10-2	TRBJ2-7	TGCGCCAGCAGCCAAGGGGGGGACAGGGGGCTGCCAAGAGTTGACGAGCAGTACTTC	CASSQGGDRGLPRVDEQYF
TRBD2	.	TRBV7-2	TRBJ2-1	TGTGCCAGCACGACTAGCGGGGTAGACAATGAGCAGTTCTTC	CASTTSGVDNEQFF
.	.	TRBV19	TRBJ1-1	TGTGCCAGTACCGAAAGACAGACCACTGAAGCTTTCTTT	CASTERQTTEAFF
TRBD2	.	TRBV7-2	TRBJ2-1	TGTGCCAGCAGCTTTCAAGGACTAGCGGGAAACAATGAGCAGTTCTTC	CASSFQGLAGNNEQFF
TRBD2	.	TRBV7-2	TRBJ2-7	TGTGCCAGCAGCTTAGCGGCGGGAGAATCCTACGAGCAGTACTTC	CASSLAAGESYEQYF